This T cell receptor beta chain was captured by sequencing in a study of T cell changes during pregnancy in multiple sclerosis. Only in-frame clones appear in the TCRdb table, and some are missing; sequencing was by immunoSEQ multiplex PCR. The sample consists of just over 50,000 clones, 94% of them appearing once. Germline assignment: CDR1 MRHNA and CDR2 SNTAGT. The CDR3 sequence is 15 residues long. V lost 6 bases, J lost 4 bases, and 9 bases stayed unmatched. The material was CD4+ T cells from peripheral blood mononuclear cells, obtained in the second trimester of pregnancy. The genes are TRBV6-4 and TRBJ1-2; 9 nucleotides agree with TRBD1. The origin of this receptor is a female donor with multiple sclerosis, enrolled in a pregnancy study. The CDR3 reads CASRPRTGEGYGYTF. In DNA form, the CDR3 reads TGTGCCAGCAGGCCTCGGACAGGGGAAGGCTATGGCTACACCTTC.